This T cell receptor (beta chain) came from a study of early T cells in non-severe SARS-CoV-2 infection. Study context: Bulk RNA taken from unsorted whole blood was sequenced, leaving chains unpaired. Study outcomes and limitations: VDJdb matching, biased toward anti-spike CD8 responses, missed private and CD4 specificities.

The junction had 8 bases not matched to a gene; V was cut back by 2 bases and J by 5 bases. This CDR3 is built from 16 residues. CDR1 and CDR2 from the germline V gene are SEHNR and FQNEAQ (reference sequence). In TCRdb, the 5' RACE reads were re-called with MiXCR into one record per CDR3 protein. This sample yields more than 75,000 distinct CDR3 sequences, of which 14% are seen a single time; under 6.5% belongs to the top ten. Note on this clonotype: Its antigen is unknown.

This receptor was obtained from an adult who was a healthcare worker with PCR-confirmed SARS-CoV-2 infection or an uninfected control (not recorded which). Sequences were obtained from whole blood. V and J are TRBV7-9 and TRBJ2-2; 7 bases fit TRBD1. In DNA, the CDR3 is TGTGCCAGCAGCTTAATCGAGGGGGCGCGGACCGGGGAGCTGTTTTTT. This translates into CASSLIEGARTGELFF.